This T cell receptor beta chain was retrieved from a study of patients and donors after allogeneic stem cell transplantation. TCRdb used MiXCR to reprocess the RT-PCR reads, holding one entry per CDR3 protein. This sample carries approximately 200,000 distinct CDR3 sequences, about 37% of them seen once, and the ten largest clones take roughly 12%. The V segment lost 5 bases and the J segment 3 bases; nucleotides outside the gene matches: 5. Per germline, CDR1 LNHDA and CDR2 SQIVND (reference sequence). There are 15 residues in the CDR3. This clonotype originated in a human donor who was either an allogeneic HSCT recipient or a stem cell or donor lymphocyte infusion donor (not recorded which). It is not recorded whose cells these are; they may come from a transplant donor. This rearrangement joins TRBV19 to TRBJ2-2; 8 nucleotides line up with TRBD1. Sequenced: blood, either unsorted or a sorted T cell fraction (not recorded which). The chain's CDR3 is CASSVDRDYTGELFF. Written as DNA, the CDR3 is TGTGCCAGTAGTGTGGACAGGGACTACACCGGGGAGCTGTTTTTT.